This T cell receptor beta chain was sequenced for a study of blood T cell repertoires in COVID-19. The overall study: T cells, B-cell-depleted T cells, or PBMCs provided the cDNA or gDNA that served as material.

This CDR3 comprises 17 residues. V lost 5 bases and J 2 bases, leaving 17 bases between the germline ends. CDR1 is SGHDT and CDR2 is YYEEEE in the germline V gene. Only in-frame clones appear in the TCRdb table, and some are missing; sequencing was by immunoSEQ multiplex PCR. The sample records approximately 260,000 clones, 83% being singletons. The clonotype was recovered from a man between 60 and 75 years old who had recovered from COVID-19. The chain links TRBV5-6 to TRBJ1-6; TRBD1 might be the D (6 bases). Sequencing input: peripheral blood. CDR3 in amino acids: CASSTREGVTYNSPLHF. The CDR3 DNA sequence: TGTGCCAGCAGTACTCGTGAGGGGGTTACCTATAATTCACCCCTCCACTTT.